This T cell receptor (beta chain) derives from a study of T cells in narcolepsy. General study points: Autoreactive clonotypes reportedly recurred in blood of same and different patients, not controls.

V lost 4 bases, J lost 0 bases, and 6 bases stayed unmatched. Germline V gene lookup returns CDR1 SGHRS and CDR2 YFSETQ. The CDR3 loop spans 16 amino acids. Details on this clone: The antigen is not known.

Method: immunoSEQ multiplex PCR; TCRdb's copy keeps in-frame clones and lacks some. The top ten clones hold approximately 1.2% of a sample with over 25,000 clones, around nine tenths of them seen once. This chain links TRBV5-1 with TRBJ1-4; the match to TRBD1 covers 7 bases. The sequenced material came from CD45RA- memory CD4+ T cells from PBMCs. The source is a human donor with narcolepsy. CDR3 DNA: TGCGCCAGCAGCCAGGGACAGTGGGCAACTAATGAAAAACTGTTTTTT. Protein sequence: CASSQGQWATNEKLFF.